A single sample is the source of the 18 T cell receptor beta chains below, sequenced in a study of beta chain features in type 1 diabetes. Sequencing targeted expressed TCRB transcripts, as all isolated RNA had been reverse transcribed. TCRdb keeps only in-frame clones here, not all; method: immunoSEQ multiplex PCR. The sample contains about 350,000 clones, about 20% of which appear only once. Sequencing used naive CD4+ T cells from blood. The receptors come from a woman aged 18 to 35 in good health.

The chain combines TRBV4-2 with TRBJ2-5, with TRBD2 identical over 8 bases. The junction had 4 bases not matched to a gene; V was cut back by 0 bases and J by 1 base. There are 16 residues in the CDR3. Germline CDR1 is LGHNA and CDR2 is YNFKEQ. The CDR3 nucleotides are TGTGCCAGCAGCCAAGATTTGGCGGGGGGCCAAGAGACCCAGTACTTC. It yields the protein CASSQDLAGGQETQYF.

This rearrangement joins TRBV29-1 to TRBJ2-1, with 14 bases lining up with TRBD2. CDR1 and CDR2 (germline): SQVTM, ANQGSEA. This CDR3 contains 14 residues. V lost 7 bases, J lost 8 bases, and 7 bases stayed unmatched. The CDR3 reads CSESGTSGSHEQFF. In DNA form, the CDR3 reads TGCAGCGAGTCCGGGACTAGCGGGAGTCATGAGCAGTTCTTC.

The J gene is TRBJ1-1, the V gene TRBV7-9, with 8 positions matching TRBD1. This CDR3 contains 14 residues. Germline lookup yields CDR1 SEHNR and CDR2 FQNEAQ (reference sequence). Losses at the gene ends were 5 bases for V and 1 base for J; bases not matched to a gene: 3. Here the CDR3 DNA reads TGTGCCAGCAGCGTCCAGGGGGCGAACACTGAAGCTTTCTTT. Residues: CASSVQGANTEAFF.

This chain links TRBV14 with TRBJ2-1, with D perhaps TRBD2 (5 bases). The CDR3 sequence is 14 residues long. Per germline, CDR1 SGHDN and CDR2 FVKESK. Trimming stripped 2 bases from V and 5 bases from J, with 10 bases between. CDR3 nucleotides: TGTGCCAGCAGCCAATTCAGCGGAAACAATGAGCAGTTCTTC. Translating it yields CASSQFSGNNEQFF.

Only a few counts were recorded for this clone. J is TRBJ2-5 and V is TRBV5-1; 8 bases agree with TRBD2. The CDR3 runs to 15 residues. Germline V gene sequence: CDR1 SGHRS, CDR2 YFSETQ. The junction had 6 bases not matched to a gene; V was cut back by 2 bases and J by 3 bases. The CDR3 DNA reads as TGCGCCAGCAGCTTCCTCGGGGGGGGAGAAGAGACCCAGTACTTC. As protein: CASSFLGGGEETQYF.

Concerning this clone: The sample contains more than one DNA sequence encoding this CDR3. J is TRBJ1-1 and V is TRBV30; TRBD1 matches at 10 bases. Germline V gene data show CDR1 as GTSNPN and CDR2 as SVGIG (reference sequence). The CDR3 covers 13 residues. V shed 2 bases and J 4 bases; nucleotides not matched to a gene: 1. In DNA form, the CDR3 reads TGTGCCTGGAGTCGGACAGGGGGCACTGAAGCTTTCTTT. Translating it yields CAWSRTGGTEAFF.

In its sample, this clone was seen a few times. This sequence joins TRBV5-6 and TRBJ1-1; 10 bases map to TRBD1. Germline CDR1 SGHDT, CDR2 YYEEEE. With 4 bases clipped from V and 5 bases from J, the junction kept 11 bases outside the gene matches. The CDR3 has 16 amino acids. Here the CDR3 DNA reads TGTGCCAGCAGCCAGGGGGGGGACAGGGGCGGAACTGAAGCTTTCTTT. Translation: CASSQGGDRGGTEAFF. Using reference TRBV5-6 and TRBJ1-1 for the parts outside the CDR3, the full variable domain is DAGVTQSPTHLIKTRGQQVTLRCSPKSGHDTVSWYQQALGQGPQFIFQYYEEEERQRGNFPDRFSGHQFPNYSSELNVNALLLGDSALYLCASSQGGDRGGTEAFFGQGTRLTVV.

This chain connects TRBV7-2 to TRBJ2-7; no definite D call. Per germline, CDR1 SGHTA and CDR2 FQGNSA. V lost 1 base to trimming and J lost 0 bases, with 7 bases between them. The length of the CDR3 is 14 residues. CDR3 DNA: TGTGCCAGCAGCTTAGGCCCTAGCTCCTACGAGCAGTACTTC. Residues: CASSLGPSSYEQYF.

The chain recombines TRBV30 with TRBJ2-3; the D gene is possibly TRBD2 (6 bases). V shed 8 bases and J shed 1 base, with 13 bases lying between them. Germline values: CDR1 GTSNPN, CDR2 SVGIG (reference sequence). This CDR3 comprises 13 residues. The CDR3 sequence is CARRPGGTDTQYF. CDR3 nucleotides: TGTGCCCGAAGACCGGGGGGCACAGATACGCAGTATTTT.

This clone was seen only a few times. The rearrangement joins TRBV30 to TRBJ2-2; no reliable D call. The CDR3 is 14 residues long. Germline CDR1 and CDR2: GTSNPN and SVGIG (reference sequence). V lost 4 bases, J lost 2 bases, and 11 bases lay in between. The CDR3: CAWKEAFNTGELFF. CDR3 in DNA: TGTGCCTGGAAAGAAGCCTTCAACACCGGGGAGCTGTTTTTT.

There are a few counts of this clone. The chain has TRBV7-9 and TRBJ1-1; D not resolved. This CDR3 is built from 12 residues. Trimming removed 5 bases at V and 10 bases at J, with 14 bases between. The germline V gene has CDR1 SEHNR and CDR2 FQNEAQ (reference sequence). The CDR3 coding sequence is TGTGCCAGCAGCCGGGAGATCGTGAGAGCTTTCTTT. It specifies CASSREIVRAFF.

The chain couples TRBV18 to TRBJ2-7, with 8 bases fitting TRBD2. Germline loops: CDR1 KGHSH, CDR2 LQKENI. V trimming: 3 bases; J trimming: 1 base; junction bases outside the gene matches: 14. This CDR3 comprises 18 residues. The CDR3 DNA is TGTGCCAGCTCACCGGCGCGAGCGGGGGCGGTAGGGTCCTACGAGCAGTACTTC. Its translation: CASSPARAGAVGSYEQYF.

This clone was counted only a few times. The CDR3, as DNA: TGCGCCAGCAGTTCCCGAGGAGATACGCAGTATTTT. Translation: CASSSRGDTQYF. The gene calls are TRBV5-1 and TRBJ2-3; D unresolved. The length of the CDR3 is 12 residues. In germline, CDR1 is SGHRS, CDR2 YFSETQ. V gave up 5 bases and J gave up 5 bases, with 9 bases separating them.

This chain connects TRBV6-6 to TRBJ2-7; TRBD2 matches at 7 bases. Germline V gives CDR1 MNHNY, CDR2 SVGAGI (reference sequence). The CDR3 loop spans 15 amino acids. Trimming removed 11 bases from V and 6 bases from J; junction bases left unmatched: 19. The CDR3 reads CACKPVGGESFEQYF. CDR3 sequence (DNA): TGTGCCTGCAAGCCCGTTGGGGGGGAAAGTTTCGAGCAGTACTTC.

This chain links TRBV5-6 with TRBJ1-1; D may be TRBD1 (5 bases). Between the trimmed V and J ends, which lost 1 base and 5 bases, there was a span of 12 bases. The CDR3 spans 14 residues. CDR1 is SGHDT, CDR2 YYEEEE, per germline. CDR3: CASSLRGPGTEAFF. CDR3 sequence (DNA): TGTGCCAGCAGCTTGAGGGGCCCAGGGACTGAAGCTTTCTTT.

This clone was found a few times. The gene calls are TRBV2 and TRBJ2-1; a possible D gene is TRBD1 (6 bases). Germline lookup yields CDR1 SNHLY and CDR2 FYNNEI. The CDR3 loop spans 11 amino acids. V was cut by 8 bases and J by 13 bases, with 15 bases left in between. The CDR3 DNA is TGTGCCAGCGAAAAGGGTGGGGGCCAGTTCTTC. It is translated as CASEKGGGQFF. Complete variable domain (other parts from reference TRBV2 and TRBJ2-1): EPEVTQTPSHQVTQMGQEVILRCVPISNHLYFYWYRQILGQKVEFLVSFYNNEISEKSEIFDDQFSVERPDGSNFTLKIRSTKLEDSAMYFCASEKGGGQFFGPGTRLTVL.

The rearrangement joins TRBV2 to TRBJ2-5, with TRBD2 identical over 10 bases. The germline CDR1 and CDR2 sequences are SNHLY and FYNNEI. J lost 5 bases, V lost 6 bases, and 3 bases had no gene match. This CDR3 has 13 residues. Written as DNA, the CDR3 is TGTGCCAGCAGGAGCGGGGGGGCCGAGACCCAGTACTTC. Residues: CASRSGGAETQYF.

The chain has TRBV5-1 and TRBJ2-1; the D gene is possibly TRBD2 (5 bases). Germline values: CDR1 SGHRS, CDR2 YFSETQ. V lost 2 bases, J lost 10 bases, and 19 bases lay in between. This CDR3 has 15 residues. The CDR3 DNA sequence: TGCGCCAGCAGCTTTACTTCTGCTAGCCGAGGGGAGCAGTTCTTC. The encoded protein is CASSFTSASRGEQFF.